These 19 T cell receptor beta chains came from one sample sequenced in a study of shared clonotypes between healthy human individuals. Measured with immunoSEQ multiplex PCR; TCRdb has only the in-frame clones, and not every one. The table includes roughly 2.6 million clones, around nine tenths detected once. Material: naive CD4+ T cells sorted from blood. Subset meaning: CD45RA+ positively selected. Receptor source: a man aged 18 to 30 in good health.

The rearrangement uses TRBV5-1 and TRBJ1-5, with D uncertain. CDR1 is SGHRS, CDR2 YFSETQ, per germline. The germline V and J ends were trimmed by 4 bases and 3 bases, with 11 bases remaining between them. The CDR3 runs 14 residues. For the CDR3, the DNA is TGCGCCAGCAGCCCGGGCGTTCTCAATCAGCCCCAGCATTTT. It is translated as CASSPGVLNQPQHF.

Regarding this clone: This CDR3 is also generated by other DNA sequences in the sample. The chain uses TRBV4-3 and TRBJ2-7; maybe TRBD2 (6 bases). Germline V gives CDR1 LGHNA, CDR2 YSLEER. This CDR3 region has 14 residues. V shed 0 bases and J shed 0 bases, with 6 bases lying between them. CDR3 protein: CASSQETSSYEQYF. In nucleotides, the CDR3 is TGCGCCAGCAGCCAAGAGACTAGCTCCTACGAGCAGTACTTC.

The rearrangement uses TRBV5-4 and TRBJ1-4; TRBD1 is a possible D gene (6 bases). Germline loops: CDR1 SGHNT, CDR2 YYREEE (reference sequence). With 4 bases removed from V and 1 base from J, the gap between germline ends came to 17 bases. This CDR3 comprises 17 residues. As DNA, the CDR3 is TGTGCCAGCAGCCTTCGAGGGGGGAGACTAACTAATGAAAAACTGTTTTTT. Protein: CASSLRGGRLTNEKLFF.

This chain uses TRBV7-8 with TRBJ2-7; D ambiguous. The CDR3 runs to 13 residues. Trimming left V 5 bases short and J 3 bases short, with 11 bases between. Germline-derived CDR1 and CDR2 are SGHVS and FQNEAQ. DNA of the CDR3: TGTGCCAGCAGCAAGATCGACGGCTACGAGCAGTACTTC. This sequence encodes CASSKIDGYEQYF.

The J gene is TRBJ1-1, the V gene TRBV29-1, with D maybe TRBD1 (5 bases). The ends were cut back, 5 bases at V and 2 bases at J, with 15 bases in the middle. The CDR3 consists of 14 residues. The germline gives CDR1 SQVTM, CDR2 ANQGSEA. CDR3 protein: CSVFRTTGNTEAFF. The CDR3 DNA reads TGCAGCGTTTTTAGGACAACGGGTAACACTGAAGCTTTCTTT.

The CDR3 nucleotides are TGCGCCAGCAGCTTGGGACTGGAGGGGGAAAAACTGTTTTTT. Translated, it gives CASSLGLEGEKLFF. The V gene is TRBV5-1, the J gene TRBJ1-4, with D perhaps TRBD1 (5 bases). The germline V and J ends were trimmed by 0 bases and 8 bases, with 11 bases remaining between them. Germline assignment: CDR1 SGHRS and CDR2 YFSETQ. The CDR3 covers 14 residues.

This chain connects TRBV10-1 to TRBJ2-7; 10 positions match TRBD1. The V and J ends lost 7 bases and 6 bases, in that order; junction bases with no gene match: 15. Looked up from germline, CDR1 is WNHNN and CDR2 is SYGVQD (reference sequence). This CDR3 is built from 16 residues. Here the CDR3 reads CASNDDRGHLLSEQYF. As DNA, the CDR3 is TGCGCCAGCAACGACGACAGGGGGCACTTGTTAAGCGAGCAGTACTTC.

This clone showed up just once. The CDR3 nucleotides read TGTGCCAGCTCACCACGGGAGGGCAGTCAGCCCCAGCATTTT. As protein: CASSPREGSQPQHF. The V gene is TRBV18, the J gene TRBJ1-5, with D hard to call. Germline V lookup: CDR1 KGHSH, CDR2 LQKENI. The CDR3 length is 14 residues. The V gene lost 1 base and the J gene lost 6 bases, with 10 bases spanning the gap.

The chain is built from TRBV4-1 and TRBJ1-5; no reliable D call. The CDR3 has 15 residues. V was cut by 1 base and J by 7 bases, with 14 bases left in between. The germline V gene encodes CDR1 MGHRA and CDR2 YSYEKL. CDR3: CASSQVSVPGQPQHF. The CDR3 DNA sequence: TGCGCCAGCAGCCAAGTCTCGGTACCGGGGCAGCCCCAGCATTTT.

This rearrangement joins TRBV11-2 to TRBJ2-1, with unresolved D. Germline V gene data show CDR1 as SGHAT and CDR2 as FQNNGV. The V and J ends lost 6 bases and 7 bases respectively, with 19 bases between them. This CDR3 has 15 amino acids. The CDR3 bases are TGTGCCAGCAGTCAAGATTTCGCGCGGTGGAATGAGCAGTTCTTC. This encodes CASSQDFARWNEQFF.

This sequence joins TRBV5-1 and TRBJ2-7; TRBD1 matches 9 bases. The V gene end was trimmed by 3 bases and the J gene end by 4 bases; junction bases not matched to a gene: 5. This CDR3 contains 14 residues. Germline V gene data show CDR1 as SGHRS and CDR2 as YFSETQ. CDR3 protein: CASSYSGQGYEQYF. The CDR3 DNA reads TGCGCCAGCAGCTATTCGGGACAGGGATACGAGCAGTACTTC.

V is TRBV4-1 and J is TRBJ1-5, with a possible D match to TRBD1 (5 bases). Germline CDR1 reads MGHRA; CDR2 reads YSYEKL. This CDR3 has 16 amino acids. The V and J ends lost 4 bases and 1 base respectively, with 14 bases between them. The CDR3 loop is CASSRPTRQSNQPQHF. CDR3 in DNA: TGCGCCAGCAGCCGACCTACACGACAGAGCAATCAGCCCCAGCATTTT.

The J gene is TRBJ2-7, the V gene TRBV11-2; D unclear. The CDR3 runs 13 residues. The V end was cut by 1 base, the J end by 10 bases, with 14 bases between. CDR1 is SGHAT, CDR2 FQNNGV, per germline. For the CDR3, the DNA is TGTGCCAGCAGCTTAGTGGAGAATTTCGGCCAGTACTTC. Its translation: CASSLVENFGQYF.

The CDR3 DNA reads TGTGCCATCGGATCCAGGGTTCGCCCCTACGAGCAGTACTTC. It specifies CAIGSRVRPYEQYF. The chain carries TRBV6-5 and TRBJ2-7, with a weak D call TRBD1 (5 bases). CDR1 MNHEY and CDR2 SVGAGI come from the germline V gene. The V end lost 10 bases, the J end lost 2 bases, and 18 bases lay between the germline ends. The CDR3 loop spans 14 amino acids.

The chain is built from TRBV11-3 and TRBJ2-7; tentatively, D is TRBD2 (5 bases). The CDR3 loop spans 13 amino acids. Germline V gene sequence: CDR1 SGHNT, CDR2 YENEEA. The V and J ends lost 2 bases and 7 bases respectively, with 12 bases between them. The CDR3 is CASSLSEPGEQYF. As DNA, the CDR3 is TGTGCCAGCAGCTTATCAGAGCCGGGAGAGCAGTACTTC.

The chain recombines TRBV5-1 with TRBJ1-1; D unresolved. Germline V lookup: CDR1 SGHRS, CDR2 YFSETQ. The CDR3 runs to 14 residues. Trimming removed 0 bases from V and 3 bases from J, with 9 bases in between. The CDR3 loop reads CASSLGGYDTEAFF. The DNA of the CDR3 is TGCGCCAGCAGCTTGGGGGGTTACGACACTGAAGCTTTCTTT.

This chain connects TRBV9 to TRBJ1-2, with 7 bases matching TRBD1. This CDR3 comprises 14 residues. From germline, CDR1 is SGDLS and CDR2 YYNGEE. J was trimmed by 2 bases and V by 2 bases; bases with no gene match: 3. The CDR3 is CASSVQGDNYGYTF. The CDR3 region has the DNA TGTGCCAGCAGCGTTCAGGGGGACAACTATGGCTACACCTTC. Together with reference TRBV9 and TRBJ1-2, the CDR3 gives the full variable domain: DSGVTQTPKHLITATGQRVTLRCSPRSGDLSVYWYQQSLDQGLQFLIQYYNGEERAKGNILERFSAQQFPDLHSELNLSSLELGDSALYFCASSVQGDNYGYTFGSGTRLTVV.

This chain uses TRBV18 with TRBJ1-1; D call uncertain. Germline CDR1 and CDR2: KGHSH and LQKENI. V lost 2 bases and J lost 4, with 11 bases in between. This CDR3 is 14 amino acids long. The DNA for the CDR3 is TGTGCCAGCTCACCAAGGGCCCAGCCCACTGAAGCTTTCTTT. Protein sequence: CASSPRAQPTEAFF.

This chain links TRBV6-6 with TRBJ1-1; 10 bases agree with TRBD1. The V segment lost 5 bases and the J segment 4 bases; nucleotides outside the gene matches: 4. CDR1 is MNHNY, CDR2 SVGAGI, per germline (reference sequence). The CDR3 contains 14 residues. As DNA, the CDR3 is TGTGCCAGCAGTGGGACAGGGGCAGGCACTGAAGCTTTCTTT. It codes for CASSGTGAGTEAFF.